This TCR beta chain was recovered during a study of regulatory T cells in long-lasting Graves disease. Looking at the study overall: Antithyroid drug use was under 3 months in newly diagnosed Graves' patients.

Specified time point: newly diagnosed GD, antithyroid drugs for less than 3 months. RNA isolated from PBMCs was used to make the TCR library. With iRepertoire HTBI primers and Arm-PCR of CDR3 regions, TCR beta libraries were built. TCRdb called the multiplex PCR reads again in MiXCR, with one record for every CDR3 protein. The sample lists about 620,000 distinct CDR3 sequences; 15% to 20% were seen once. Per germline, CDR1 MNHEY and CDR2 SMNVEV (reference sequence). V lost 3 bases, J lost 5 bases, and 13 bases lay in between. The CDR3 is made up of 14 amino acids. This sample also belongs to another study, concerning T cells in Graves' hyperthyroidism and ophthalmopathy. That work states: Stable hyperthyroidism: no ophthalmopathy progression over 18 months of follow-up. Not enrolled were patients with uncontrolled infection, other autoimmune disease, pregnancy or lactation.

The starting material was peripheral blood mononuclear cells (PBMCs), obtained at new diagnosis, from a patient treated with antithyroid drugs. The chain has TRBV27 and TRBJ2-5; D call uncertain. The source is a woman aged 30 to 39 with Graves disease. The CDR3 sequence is CASSFHDRWETQYF. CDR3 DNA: TGTGCCAGCAGTTTTCACGACCGTTGGGAGACCCAGTACTTC.